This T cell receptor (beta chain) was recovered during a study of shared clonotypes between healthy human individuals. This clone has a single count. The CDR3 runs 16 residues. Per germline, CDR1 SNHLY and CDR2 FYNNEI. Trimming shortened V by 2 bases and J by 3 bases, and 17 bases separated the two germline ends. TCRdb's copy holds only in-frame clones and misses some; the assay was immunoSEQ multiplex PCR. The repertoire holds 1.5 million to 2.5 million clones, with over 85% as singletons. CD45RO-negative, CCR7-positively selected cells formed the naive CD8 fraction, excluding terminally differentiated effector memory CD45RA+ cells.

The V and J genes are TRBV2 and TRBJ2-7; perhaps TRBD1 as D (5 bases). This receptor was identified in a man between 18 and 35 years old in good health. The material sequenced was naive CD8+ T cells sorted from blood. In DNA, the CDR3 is TGTGCCAGCAGTGAACCAGAGACAGCTGACAGCTACGAGCAGTACTTC. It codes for CASSEPETADSYEQYF. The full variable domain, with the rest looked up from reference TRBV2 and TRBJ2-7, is EPEVTQTPSHQVTQMGQEVILRCVPISNHLYFYWYRQILGQKVEFLVSFYNNEISEKSEIFDDQFSVERPDGSNFTLKIRSTKLEDSAMYFCASSEPETADSYEQYFGPGTRLTVT.